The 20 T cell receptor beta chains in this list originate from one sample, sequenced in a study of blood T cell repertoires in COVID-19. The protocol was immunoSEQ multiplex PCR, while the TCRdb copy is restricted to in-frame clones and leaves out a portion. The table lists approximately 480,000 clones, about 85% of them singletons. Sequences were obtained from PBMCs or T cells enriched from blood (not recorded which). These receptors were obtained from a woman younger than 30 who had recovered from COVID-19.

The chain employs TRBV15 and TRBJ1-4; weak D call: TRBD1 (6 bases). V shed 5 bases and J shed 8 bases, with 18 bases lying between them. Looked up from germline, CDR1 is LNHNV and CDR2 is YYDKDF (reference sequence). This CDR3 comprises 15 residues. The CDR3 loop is CATSDPLGAEEKLFF. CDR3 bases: TGTGCCACCAGCGACCCGTTGGGGGCGGAAGAAAAACTGTTTTTT.

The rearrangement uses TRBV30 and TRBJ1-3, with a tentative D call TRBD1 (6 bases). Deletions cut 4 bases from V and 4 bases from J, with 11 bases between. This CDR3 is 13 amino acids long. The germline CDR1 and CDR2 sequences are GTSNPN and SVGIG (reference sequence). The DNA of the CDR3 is TGTGCCTGGACTCAGGGGAACGGAAACACCATATATTTT. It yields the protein CAWTQGNGNTIYF.

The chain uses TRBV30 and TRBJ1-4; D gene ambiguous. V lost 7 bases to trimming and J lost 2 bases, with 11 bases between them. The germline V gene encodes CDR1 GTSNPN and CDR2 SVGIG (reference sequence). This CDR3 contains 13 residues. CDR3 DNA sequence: TGTGCCTACGAACTGGGCACTAATGAAAAACTGTTTTTT. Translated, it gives CAYELGTNEKLFF. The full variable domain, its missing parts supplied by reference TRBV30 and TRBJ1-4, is SQTIHQWPATLVQPVGSPLSLECTVEGTSNPNLYWYRQAAGRGLQLLFYSVGIGQISSEVPQNLSASRPQDRQFILSSKKLLLSDSGFYLCAYELGTNEKLFFGSGTQLSVL.

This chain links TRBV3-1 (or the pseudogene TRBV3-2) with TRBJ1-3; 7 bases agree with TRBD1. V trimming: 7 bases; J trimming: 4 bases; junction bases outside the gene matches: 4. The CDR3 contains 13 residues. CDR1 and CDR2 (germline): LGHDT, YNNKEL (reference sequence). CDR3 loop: CASTGQSGNTIYF. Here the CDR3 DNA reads TGTGCCAGCACGGGACAGTCCGGAAACACCATATATTTT.

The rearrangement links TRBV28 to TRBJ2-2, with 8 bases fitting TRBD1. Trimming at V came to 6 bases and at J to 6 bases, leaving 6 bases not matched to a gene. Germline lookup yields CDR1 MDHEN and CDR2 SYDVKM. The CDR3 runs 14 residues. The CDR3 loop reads CASRAGGWSGELFF. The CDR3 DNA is TGTGCCAGCAGAGCAGGGGGCTGGTCCGGGGAGCTGTTTTTT.

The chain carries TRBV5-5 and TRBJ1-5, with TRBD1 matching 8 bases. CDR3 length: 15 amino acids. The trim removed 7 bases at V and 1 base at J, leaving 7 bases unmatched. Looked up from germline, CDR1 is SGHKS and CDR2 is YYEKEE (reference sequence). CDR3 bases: TGTGCCAGCGGCGAAACAGGGGGGAGCAATCAGCCCCAGCATTTT. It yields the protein CASGETGGSNQPQHF. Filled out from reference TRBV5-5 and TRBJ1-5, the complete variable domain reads DAGVTQSPTHLIKTRGQQVTLRCSPISGHKSVSWYQQVLGQGPQFIFQYYEKEERGRGNFPDRFSARQFPNYSSELNVNALLLGDSALYLCASGETGGSNQPQHFGDGTRLSIL.

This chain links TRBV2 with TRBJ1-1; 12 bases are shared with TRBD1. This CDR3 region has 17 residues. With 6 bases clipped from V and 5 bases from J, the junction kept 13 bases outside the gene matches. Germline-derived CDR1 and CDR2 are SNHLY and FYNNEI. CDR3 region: CASSLTGTGGRNTEAFF. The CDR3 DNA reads TGTGCCAGCAGCCTTACCGGGACAGGGGGCCGGAATACTGAAGCTTTCTTT.

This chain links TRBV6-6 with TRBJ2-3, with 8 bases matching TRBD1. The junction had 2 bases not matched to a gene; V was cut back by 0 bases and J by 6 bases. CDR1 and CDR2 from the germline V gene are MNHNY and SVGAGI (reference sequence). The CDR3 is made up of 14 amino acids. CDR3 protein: CASSYSRDRDTQYF. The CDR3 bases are TGTGCCAGCAGTTACTCCCGGGACAGGGATACGCAGTATTTT.

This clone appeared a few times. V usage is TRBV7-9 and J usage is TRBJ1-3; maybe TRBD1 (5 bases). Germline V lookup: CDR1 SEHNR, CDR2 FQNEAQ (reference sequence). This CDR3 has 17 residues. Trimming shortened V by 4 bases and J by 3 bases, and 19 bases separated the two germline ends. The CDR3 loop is CASSSKGGREGGNTIYF. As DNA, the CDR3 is TGTGCCAGCAGCTCCAAAGGTGGCAGGGAGGGTGGAAACACCATATATTTT.

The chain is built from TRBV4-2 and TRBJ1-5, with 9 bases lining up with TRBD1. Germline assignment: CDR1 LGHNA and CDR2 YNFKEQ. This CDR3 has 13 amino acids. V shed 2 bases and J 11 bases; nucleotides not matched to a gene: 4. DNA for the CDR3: TGTGCCAGCAGCCAATCAACAGGGGGCACCCAGCATTTT. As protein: CASSQSTGGTQHF.

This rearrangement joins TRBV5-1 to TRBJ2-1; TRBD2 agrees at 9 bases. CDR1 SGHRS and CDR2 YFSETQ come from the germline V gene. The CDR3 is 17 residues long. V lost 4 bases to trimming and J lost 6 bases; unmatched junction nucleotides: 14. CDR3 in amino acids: CASSPEAGTSSCNEQFF. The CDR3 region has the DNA TGCGCCAGCAGCCCGGAGGCCGGGACTAGCAGCTGCAATGAGCAGTTCTTC.

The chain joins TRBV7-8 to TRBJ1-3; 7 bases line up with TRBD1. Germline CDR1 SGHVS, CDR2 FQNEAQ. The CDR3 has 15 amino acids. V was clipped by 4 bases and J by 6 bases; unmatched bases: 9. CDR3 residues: CASSYEGAPENTIYF. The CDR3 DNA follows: TGTGCCAGCAGCTATGAGGGGGCCCCGGAAAACACCATATATTTT.

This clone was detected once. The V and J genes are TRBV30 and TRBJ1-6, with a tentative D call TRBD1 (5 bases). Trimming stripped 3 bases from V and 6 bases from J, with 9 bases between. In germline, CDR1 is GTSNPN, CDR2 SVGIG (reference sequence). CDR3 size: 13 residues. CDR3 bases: TGTGCCTGGAGGGCACAGGCTAATTCACCCCTCCACTTT. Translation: CAWRAQANSPLHF.

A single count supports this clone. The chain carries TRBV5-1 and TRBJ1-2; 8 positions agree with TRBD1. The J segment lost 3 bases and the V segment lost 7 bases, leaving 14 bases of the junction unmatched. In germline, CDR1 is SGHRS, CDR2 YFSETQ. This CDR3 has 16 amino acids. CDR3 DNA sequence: TGCGCCAGCGACCGGACGACAGGGGACCAAGACTATGGCTACACCTTC. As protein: CASDRTTGDQDYGYTF. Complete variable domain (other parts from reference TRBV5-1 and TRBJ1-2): KAGVTQTPRYLIKTRGQQVTLSCSPISGHRSVSWYQQTPGQGLQFLFEYFSETQRNKGNFPGRFSGRQFSNSRSEMNVSTLELGDSALYLCASDRTTGDQDYGYTFGSGTRLTVV.

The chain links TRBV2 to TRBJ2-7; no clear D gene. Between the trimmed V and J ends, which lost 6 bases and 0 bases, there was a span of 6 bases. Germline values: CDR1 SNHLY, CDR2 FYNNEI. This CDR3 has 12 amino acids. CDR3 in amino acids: CASRESSYEQYF. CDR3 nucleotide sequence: TGTGCCAGCAGGGAGAGCTCCTACGAGCAGTACTTC. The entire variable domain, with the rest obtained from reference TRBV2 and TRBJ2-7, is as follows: EPEVTQTPSHQVTQMGQEVILRCVPISNHLYFYWYRQILGQKVEFLVSFYNNEISEKSEIFDDQFSVERPDGSNFTLKIRSTKLEDSAMYFCASRESSYEQYFGPGTRLTVT.

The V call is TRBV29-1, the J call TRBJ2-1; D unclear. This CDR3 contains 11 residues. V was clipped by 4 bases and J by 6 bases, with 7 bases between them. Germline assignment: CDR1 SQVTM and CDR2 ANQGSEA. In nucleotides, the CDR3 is TGCAGCGTTGTTACAGTCAATGAGCAGTTCTTC. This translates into CSVVTVNEQFF.

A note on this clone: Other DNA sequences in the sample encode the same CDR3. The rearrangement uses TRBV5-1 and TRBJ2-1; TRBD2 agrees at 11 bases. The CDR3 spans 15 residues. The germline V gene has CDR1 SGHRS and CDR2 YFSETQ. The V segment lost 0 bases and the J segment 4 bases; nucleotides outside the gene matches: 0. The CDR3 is CASSLGTSGYNEQFF. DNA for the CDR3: TGCGCCAGCAGCTTGGGGACTAGCGGGTACAATGAGCAGTTCTTC.

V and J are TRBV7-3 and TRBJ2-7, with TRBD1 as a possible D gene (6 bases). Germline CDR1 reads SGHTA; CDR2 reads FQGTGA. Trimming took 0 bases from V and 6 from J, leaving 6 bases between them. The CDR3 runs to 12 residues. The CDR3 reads CASSLTGGEQYF. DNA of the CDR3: TGTGCCAGCAGCTTAACAGGGGGCGAGCAGTACTTC.

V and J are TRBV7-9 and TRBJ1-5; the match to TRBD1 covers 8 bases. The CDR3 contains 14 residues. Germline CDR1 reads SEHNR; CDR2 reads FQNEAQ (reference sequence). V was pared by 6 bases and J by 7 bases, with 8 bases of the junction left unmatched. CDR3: CASSRTGGEQPQHF. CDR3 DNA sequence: TGTGCCAGCAGTCGAACAGGGGGTGAGCAGCCCCAGCATTTT.

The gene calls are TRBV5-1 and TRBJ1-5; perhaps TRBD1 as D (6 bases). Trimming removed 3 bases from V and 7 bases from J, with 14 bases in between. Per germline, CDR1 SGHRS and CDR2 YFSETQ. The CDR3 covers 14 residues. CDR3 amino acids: CASSSTGDEQPQHF. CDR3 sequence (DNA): TGCGCCAGCAGCTCGACAGGAGATGAACAGCCCCAGCATTTT. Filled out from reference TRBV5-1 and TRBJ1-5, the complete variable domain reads KAGVTQTPRYLIKTRGQQVTLSCSPISGHRSVSWYQQTPGQGLQFLFEYFSETQRNKGNFPGRFSGRQFSNSRSEMNVSTLELGDSALYLCASSSTGDEQPQHFGDGTRLSIL.